The clone carrying this T cell receptor (beta chain) showed up just once. This record belongs to a study of blood T cell repertoires in COVID-19. This CDR3 has 12 amino acids. The V gene lost 4 bases and the J gene lost 8 bases, with 11 bases spanning the gap. Germline-derived CDR1 and CDR2 are PRHDT and FYEKMQ (reference sequence). Libraries were prepared by immunoSEQ multiplex PCR; TCRdb keeps only in-frame clonotypes and omits some of them. Of over 200,000 clones in the sample, over 80% were seen once. Source material: PBMCs or T cells enriched from blood (not recorded which). This TCR was recovered from a human donor in a cohort exposed to, infected with or recovered from COVID-19 (not recorded which). The donor label of this sample is uncertain. The chain couples TRBV13 to TRBJ1-2; tentatively, D is TRBD1 (5 bases). The CDR3 loop reads CASSSGARGYTF. CDR3 DNA sequence: TGTGCCAGCAGCTCTGGGGCGCGCGGCTACACCTTC.